What follows are 13 T cell receptor beta chains derived from one specimen sequenced in a study of blood T cell repertoires in COVID-19 (TCRdb year 2020). The library was prepared using the immunoSEQ multiplex PCR assay. Here the immuneACCESS table is served through TCRdb, limited to in-frame sequences with V and J called. Missing clones are a known gap in these copies; in checked studies unresolved V genes cover under half, and the rest lacks a known reason. For this sample the table gives about 320,000 clones, of which roughly nine tenths were detected only once. 2% to 3% of the sample lies in the top ten. The sample comprised PBMCs or T cells enriched from blood (not recorded which). These receptors were collected from a man aged 60-69 years who had recovered from COVID-19.

V is TRBV11-2 and J is TRBJ1-1, with 7 bases aligning to TRBD1. The CDR3 is made up of 15 amino acids. The ends lost 1 base at V and 4 bases at J; junction bases unmatched: 6. Germline-derived CDR1 and CDR2 are SGHAT and FQNNGV. The CDR3 sequence is CASSLVMTGTTEAFF. In DNA, the CDR3 is TGTGCCAGCAGCTTAGTCATGACAGGGACCACTGAAGCTTTCTTT.

The rearrangement joins TRBV7-9 to TRBJ2-7; TRBD2 agrees at 13 bases. With 5 bases clipped from V and 12 bases from J, the junction kept 10 bases outside the gene matches. Germline V CDR1 and CDR2: SEHNR, FQNEAQ (reference sequence). CDR3 length equals 14 residues. CDR3: CASSLGTSGVRWYF. DNA for the CDR3: TGTGCCAGCAGCCTCGGGACTAGCGGGGTCCGTTGGTACTTC. The variable domain in full, with the rest retrieved from reference TRBV7-9 and TRBJ2-7, is DTGVSQNPRHKITKRGQNVTFRCDPISEHNRLYWYRQTLGQGPEFLTYFQNEAQLEKSRLLSDRFSAERPKGSFSTLEIQRTEQGDSAMYLCASSLGTSGVRWYFGPGTRLTVT.

The genes are TRBV6-1 and TRBJ2-1, with D tentatively TRBD2 (7 bases). Germline loops: CDR1 MNHNS, CDR2 SASEGT. V dropped 0 bases and J dropped 7 bases, with 10 bases sitting between them. This CDR3 contains 14 residues. CDR3 sequence reads: CASSEAGGRNEQFF. The CDR3 nucleotides are TGTGCCAGCAGTGAAGCGGGGGGGCGAAATGAGCAGTTCTTC.

The chain links TRBV24-1 to TRBJ2-2; 7 bases agree with TRBD2. The junction had 17 bases not matched to a gene; V was cut back by 5 bases and J by 3 bases. The CDR3 length is 19 residues. Germline V lookup: CDR1 KGHDR, CDR2 SFDVKD. CDR3 protein: CATSGPGGGPGPYTGELFF. CDR3 nucleotides: TGTGCCACCAGTGGCCCGGGAGGAGGGCCGGGACCCTACACCGGGGAGCTGTTTTTT.

The CDR3 loop reads CAIRPTTGQDYNEQFF. The CDR3 bases are TGTGCCATCAGACCTACAACGGGACAGGACTACAATGAGCAGTTCTTC. This rearrangement joins TRBV10-3 to TRBJ2-1; 8 nucleotides align to TRBD1. The germline CDR1 and CDR2 sequences are ENHRY and SYGVKD. Trimming took 6 bases from V and 3 from J; bases not matched to a gene: 10. The CDR3 runs to 16 residues.

The chain couples TRBV11-3 to TRBJ1-6, with a possible D match to TRBD1 (5 bases). The CDR3 runs 14 residues. Trimming shortened V by 5 bases and J by 7 bases, and 12 bases separated the two germline ends. Germline CDR1 and CDR2: SGHNT and YENEEA. The CDR3 bases are TGTGCCAGCAGCACCCGGGGGGGGAATTCACCCCTCCACTTT. The encoded protein is CASSTRGGNSPLHF.

CDR3 sequence reads: CASSPYSTAKNIQYF. In nucleotides, the CDR3 is TGTGCCAGCAGCCCATACAGCACGGCCAAAAACATTCAGTACTTC. The genes are TRBV14 and TRBJ2-4, with D hard to call. Germline assignment: CDR1 SGHDN and CDR2 FVKESK. V was trimmed by 4 bases and J by 1 base, leaving 11 bases between them. The CDR3 is made up of 15 amino acids.

The DNA for the CDR3 is TGTGCCAGCAGCTTTGGTCAGGGCCCCTACAATGAGCAGTTCTTC. Its translation is CASSFGQGPYNEQFF. The chain recombines TRBV5-6 with TRBJ2-1; TRBD1 is a possible D gene (5 bases). Per germline, CDR1 SGHDT and CDR2 YYEEEE. Trimming removed 2 bases from V and 2 bases from J, with 11 bases in between. This CDR3 comprises 15 residues.

This clone was detected once. This chain links TRBV18 with TRBJ1-3; the match to TRBD1 covers 7 bases. V shed 6 bases and J 7 bases; nucleotides not matched to a gene: 12. Germline values: CDR1 KGHSH, CDR2 LQKENI. The CDR3 runs to 15 residues. CDR3 amino acids: CASSRERQGTNTIYF. CDR3 nucleotide sequence: TGTGCCAGCTCCCGGGAAAGACAGGGTACGAACACCATATATTTT.

The chain has TRBV30 and TRBJ2-2; 9 nucleotides align to TRBD2. The germline V gene has CDR1 GTSNPN and CDR2 SVGIG (reference sequence). The CDR3 covers 20 residues. V gave up 0 bases and J gave up 1 base; unmatched junction bases: 15. The CDR3 protein is CAWSVLGDLLTSGNTGELFF. DNA of the CDR3: TGTGCCTGGAGTGTACTGGGGGACCTTCTGACTAGCGGGAACACCGGGGAGCTGTTTTTT.

The chain carries TRBV30 and TRBJ2-5; 8 bases agree with TRBD1. The germline V gene has CDR1 GTSNPN and CDR2 SVGIG (reference sequence). The CDR3 covers 15 residues. V lost 0 bases and J lost 7; bases outside the gene matches: 10. CDR3 in amino acids: CAWSVRPRGPGTQYF. The CDR3 DNA reads TGTGCCTGGAGTGTGCGCCCCAGGGGGCCTGGGACCCAGTACTTC.

The rearrangement uses TRBV5-4 and TRBJ2-3; tentative D call: TRBD1 (5 bases). The germline CDR1 and CDR2 sequences are SGHNT and YYREEE (reference sequence). The CDR3 length is 14 residues. V was pared by 0 bases and J by 2 bases, with 7 bases between. CDR3 nucleotides: TGTGCCAGCAGCTTGGAAGGGGTCACAGATACGCAGTATTTT. It yields the protein CASSLEGVTDTQYF.

The CDR3 DNA reads TGTGCCAGCAGTGAAGGGCCCTCGGAGTACGAGCAGTACTTC. This codes for CASSEGPSEYEQYF. The rearrangement uses TRBV6-1 and TRBJ2-7; no reliable D call. V lost 1 base, J lost 4 bases, and 11 bases lay in between. Per germline, CDR1 MNHNS and CDR2 SASEGT. This CDR3 is built from 14 residues.